The present TCR beta chain was sequenced within a study of STAT3 mutations in large granular lymphocyte leukemia. On this clone itself: The target antigen is unknown.

Assay: immunoSEQ multiplex PCR; the TCRdb copy retains only in-frame clones and omits some. The sample carries approximately 7,800 clones, 91% recorded once. The CDR3 covers 15 residues. Trimming at V came to 5 bases and at J to 3 bases, leaving 9 bases not matched to a gene. Per the germline V gene, CDR1 is SGHTA and CDR2 is FQGNSA. Notes on the study in general: At least one immunodominant TCR beta clonotype appeared in every T-cell large granular lymphocyte leukemia patient.

The chain couples TRBV7-2 to TRBJ1-1, with 7 bases matching TRBD1. The source is a man in his fifties or sixties with T-cell large granular lymphocyte leukemia. Some clones in this sample may be carry-over from other donors' samples. The sample was peripheral blood mononuclear cells. DNA of the CDR3: TGTGCCAGCAGCAAAGACAGGGAGAGGCACACTGAAGCTTTCTTT. Translating it yields CASSKDRERHTEAFF. Full variable domain (rest looked up from reference TRBV7-2 and TRBJ1-1): GAGVSQSPSNKVTEKGKDVELRCDPISGHTALYWYRQSLGQGLEFLIYFQGNSAPDKSGLPSDRFSAERTGGSVSTLTIQRTQQEDSAVYLCASSKDRERHTEAFFGQGTRLTVV.